The 9 T cell receptor beta chains presented below share a single source sample, sequenced in a study of control samples from healthy donors and cancer patients. Repertoires were generated with immunoSEQ multiplex PCR, while TCRdb's copy carries only in-frame clones and drops some. Of about 35,000 clones in the sample, approximately 86% were seen once. The sample was PBMCs. These receptors were collected from a woman aged 40 to 55 with lung cancer.

CDR3: CASSLDRPSTDTQYF. CDR3 coding DNA: TGTGCCAGCAGCCTAGACAGGCCGAGCACAGATACGCAGTATTTT. The V gene is TRBV5-4, the J gene TRBJ2-3; TRBD1 is a possible D gene (6 bases). Trimming stripped 4 bases from V and 0 bases from J, with 12 bases between. This CDR3 spans 15 amino acids. Looked up from germline, CDR1 is SGHNT and CDR2 is YYREEE (reference sequence).

This chain links TRBV7-8 with TRBJ2-7, with D perhaps matching TRBD1 or TRBD2 (7 bases each). Trimming shortened V by 3 bases and J by 5 bases, and 17 bases separated the two germline ends. CDR1 is SGHVS and CDR2 is FQNEAQ in the germline V gene. CDR3 length equals 15 residues. CDR3 DNA: TGTGCCAGCAGCTTGAGGGGGCGGGGGATCGACGAGCAGTACTTC. As protein: CASSLRGRGIDEQYF.

The chain uses TRBV12-5 and TRBJ1-2; no clear D. V was pared by 6 bases and J by 2 bases, with 16 bases between. This CDR3 comprises 15 residues. Germline V gene data show CDR1 as LGHNT and CDR2 as FRNRAP. Here the CDR3 DNA reads TGTGCTAGTGGCCAATGGCAGGTGATCAACTATGGCTACACCTTC. Translated: CASGQWQVINYGYTF.

The CDR3 here is CASSLGRGTNTGELFF. In nucleotides, the CDR3 is TGTGCCAGCAGCTTGGGGAGAGGGACCAACACCGGGGAGCTGTTTTTT. The V gene is TRBV5-4, the J gene TRBJ2-2; D could derive from TRBD1 or TRBD2 (5 bases each). The V and J ends lost 0 bases and 2 bases respectively, with 11 bases between them. CDR1 is SGHNT and CDR2 is YYREEE in the germline V gene (reference sequence). The CDR3 extends over 16 amino acids.

The V call is TRBV7-2, the J call TRBJ2-5; no reliable D call. V lost 4 bases and J lost 4, with 13 bases in between. Per the germline V gene, CDR1 is SGHTA and CDR2 is FQGNSA. The CDR3 consists of 14 residues. CDR3 sequence reads: CASSSRLGPETQYF. The CDR3 region has the DNA TGTGCCAGCAGCTCACGACTGGGTCCAGAGACCCAGTACTTC.

In its sample, this clone was seen once. The rearrangement uses TRBV12-3 or TRBV12-4 and TRBJ1-1; D not certain. This CDR3 spans 13 amino acids. Between the trimmed V and J ends, which lost 5 bases and 3 bases, there was a span of 10 bases. This CDR3 is CASSQREYTEAFF. In DNA, the CDR3 is TGTGCCAGCAGTCAGAGGGAATACACTGAAGCTTTCTTT.

The chain couples TRBV10-3 to TRBJ2-3; 8 bases are a match to TRBD1. This CDR3 has 14 residues. J lost 5 bases, V lost 4 bases, and 5 bases had no gene match. CDR1 and CDR2 (germline): ENHRY, SYGVKD. In DNA form, the CDR3 reads TGTGCCATCAGTGGCGCCGGGACAGGAGATACGCAGTATTTT. This translates into CAISGAGTGDTQYF.

The chain recombines TRBV19 with TRBJ1-1; D unresolved. CDR3 length: 18 residues. V lost 0 bases and J lost 2, with 19 bases in between. The V gene's germline CDR1 is LNHDA and CDR2 SQIVND (reference sequence). The CDR3 loop reads CASSIDWVQDRPNTEAFF. Written as DNA, the CDR3 is TGTGCCAGTAGTATAGATTGGGTTCAGGACCGGCCCAACACTGAAGCTTTCTTT.

This clone has more than one count but fewer than ten. The chain recombines TRBV5-5 with TRBJ2-3; D uncertain. Trimming left V 0 bases short and J 7 bases short, with 15 bases between. Germline CDR1 reads SGHKS; CDR2 reads YYEKEE (reference sequence). This CDR3 region has 15 residues. The CDR3 region has the DNA TGTGCCAGCAGCTTGGAGGATGCGATTGGAAATACGCAGTATTTT. It yields the protein CASSLEDAIGNTQYF.